This TCR beta chain was recorded in a study of immune heterogeneity within non-small cell lung tumors. The authors amplified TCR beta CDR3 by multiplex PCR with 32 V and 13 J primers. TCRdb recomputed calls from the multiplex PCR reads with MiXCR, one row per CDR3 protein. The sample lists tens of thousands of distinct CDR3 sequences, 27% seen once, with about 4% in the top ten. Looked up from germline, CDR1 is SGHTA and CDR2 is FQGNSA. The CDR3 runs 15 residues. This clonotype was found once. Germline and junction disagree at one end, which may indicate a read error. Template was bulk tumor genomic DNA, about 610 ng per sample. Several biopsies were spaced far apart within each primary tumor and obtained as surgery took place. It was patients with untreated, newly diagnosed non-small cell lung cancer who underwent curative surgery. Donor patients had newly diagnosed non-small cell lung cancer and were having surgery with curative intent.

The chain recombines TRBV7-2 with TRBJ1-6; D possibly corresponds to TRBD1 (5 bases). The origin of this receptor is a man aged 35 to 55 with non-small cell lung cancer. What was sequenced was lung tumor tissue. CDR3 sequence reads: CASSSGDRRGSHLHF. CDR3 coding DNA: TGTGCCAGCAGCTCGGGAGACAGACGGGGCTCACACCTCCACTTT.